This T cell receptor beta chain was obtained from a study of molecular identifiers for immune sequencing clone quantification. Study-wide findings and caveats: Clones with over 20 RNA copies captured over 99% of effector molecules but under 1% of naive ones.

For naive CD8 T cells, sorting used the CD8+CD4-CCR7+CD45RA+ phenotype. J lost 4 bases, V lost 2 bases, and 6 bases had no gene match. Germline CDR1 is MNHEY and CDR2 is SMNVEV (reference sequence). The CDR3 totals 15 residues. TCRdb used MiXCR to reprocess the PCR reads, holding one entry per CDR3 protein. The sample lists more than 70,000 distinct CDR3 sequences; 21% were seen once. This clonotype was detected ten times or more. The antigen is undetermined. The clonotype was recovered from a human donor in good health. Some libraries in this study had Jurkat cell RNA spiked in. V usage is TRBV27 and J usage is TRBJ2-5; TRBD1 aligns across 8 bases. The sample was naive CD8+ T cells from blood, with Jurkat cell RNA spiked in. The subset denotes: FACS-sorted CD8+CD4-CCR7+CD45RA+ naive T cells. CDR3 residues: CASSLRAGGRETQYF. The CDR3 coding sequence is TGTGCCAGCAGTTTACGGGCAGGGGGCAGAGAGACCCAGTACTTC.